The 25 T cell receptor beta chains presented below share a single source sample, sequenced in a study of T cells after posttransplantation cyclophosphamide. Busulfan-fludarabine conditioning, marrow transplant, and cyclophosphamide on days +3 and +4 were administered. Sequencing was performed with immunoSEQ multiplex PCR; in TCRdb, only in-frame clones are kept and a portion is missing. The sample yields about 27,000 clones, without any singletons. The source material was PBMCs, sampled after allogeneic stem cell transplant with posttransplant cyclophosphamide. These receptors came from a male patient in his late teens or twenties who received an allogeneic stem cell transplant from a related donor, was CMV-positive, and had no GVHD. A share of the T cells may be of graft donor origin.

This clone was recorded many times. The J gene is TRBJ1-4, the V gene TRBV5-6; perhaps TRBD1 as D (5 bases). This CDR3 is built from 15 residues. V lost 2 bases and J 3 bases, leaving 11 bases between the germline ends. Germline loops: CDR1 SGHDT, CDR2 YYEEEE. The CDR3 protein is CASSLYTGANEKLFF. The CDR3 DNA sequence: TGTGCCAGCAGCTTATACACGGGGGCTAATGAAAAACTGTTTTTT.

The gene calls are TRBV28 and TRBJ2-5, with TRBD2 matching over 10 bases. The germline V gene has CDR1 MDHEN and CDR2 SYDVKM. The CDR3 loop spans 16 amino acids. The J segment lost 5 bases and the V segment lost 4 bases, leaving 10 bases of the junction unmatched. CDR3 nucleotide sequence: TGTGCCAGCAGTTCCCGGACTAGCGGCCAGGCCGAGACCCAGTACTTC. Translated, it gives CASSSRTSGQAETQYF.

This clone was observed at least ten times. This chain joins TRBV11-2 and TRBJ1-2, with 7 bases matching TRBD1. The length of the CDR3 is 18 residues. Germline CDR1 SGHAT, CDR2 FQNNGV. V gave up 2 bases and J gave up 2 bases; unmatched junction bases: 14. The CDR3 DNA sequence: TGTGCCAGCAGCTTATGGGGTTTAAGAGACAGGGAAAACTATGGCTACACCTTC. Its translation is CASSLWGLRDRENYGYTF.

This clone has at least ten counts. The V and J genes are TRBV28 and TRBJ2-3; maybe TRBD2 (5 bases). CDR3 size: 13 residues. CDR1 MDHEN and CDR2 SYDVKM come from the germline V gene. Trimming removed 7 bases from V and 5 bases from J, with 13 bases in between. CDR3 nucleotide sequence: TGTGCCAGCAATCGGGAATCAGGAGATACGCAGTATTTT. Amino acid sequence: CASNRESGDTQYF.

This clone showed up many times. The chain recombines TRBV6-5 with TRBJ2-2, with D unresolved. From germline, CDR1 is MNHEY and CDR2 SVGAGI. CDR3 length: 14 residues. The ends were cut back, 6 bases at V and 2 bases at J, with 10 bases in the middle. The CDR3 nucleotides are TGTGCCAGCAGGAAGACTCCAAACACCGGGGAGCTGTTTTTT. It translates to CASRKTPNTGELFF.

In its sample, this clone was seen many times. The genes are TRBV4-2 and TRBJ2-2; 10 bases align to TRBD2. This CDR3 region has 19 residues. The germline CDR1 and CDR2 sequences are LGHNA and YNFKEQ. The V segment lost 3 bases and the J segment 0 bases; nucleotides outside the gene matches: 10. The CDR3 reads CASSQGRFSGRTNTGELFF. CDR3 DNA: TGTGCCAGCAGCCAGGGACGTTTTAGCGGGAGGACGAACACCGGGGAGCTGTTTTTT.

This clone was detected many times. V gene TRBV28 combines with J gene TRBJ1-5; 7 bases line up with TRBD1. Trimming at V came to 6 bases and at J to 0 bases, leaving 5 bases not matched to a gene. The CDR3 is 15 residues long. Germline-derived CDR1 and CDR2 are MDHEN and SYDVKM. The CDR3 reads CASSQQGFSNQPQHF. DNA of the CDR3: TGTGCCAGCAGCCAACAGGGGTTTAGCAATCAGCCCCAGCATTTT.

At least ten counts were recorded for this clone. The chain couples TRBV5-1 to TRBJ2-5; D gene ambiguous. CDR3 length: 13 amino acids. Per germline, CDR1 SGHRS and CDR2 YFSETQ. V lost 3 bases and J lost 0, with 6 bases in between. The CDR3 region has the DNA TGCGCCAGCAGCTCGGAGTACCAAGAGACCCAGTACTTC. Protein: CASSSEYQETQYF. The whole variable domain, filled in from reference TRBV5-1 and TRBJ2-5, reads KAGVTQTPRYLIKTRGQQVTLSCSPISGHRSVSWYQQTPGQGLQFLFEYFSETQRNKGNFPGRFSGRQFSNSRSEMNVSTLELGDSALYLCASSSEYQETQYFGPGTRLLVL.

The chain links TRBV7-9 to TRBJ1-2; D remains unclear. CDR1 is SEHNR and CDR2 is FQNEAQ in the germline V gene (reference sequence). This CDR3 contains 13 residues. Trimming left V 3 bases short and J 2 bases short, with 7 bases between. This CDR3 is CASSFRNNYGYTF. The CDR3 nucleotides read TGTGCCAGCAGCTTCAGGAACAACTATGGCTACACCTTC.

This clone was detected ten times or more. The chain uses TRBV10-3 and TRBJ1-6, with TRBD1 matching 12 bases. This CDR3 has 14 residues. V gave up 6 bases and J gave up 9 bases; unmatched junction bases: 3. Germline values: CDR1 ENHRY, CDR2 SYGVKD. The CDR3 spells CAISRDRGLSPLHF. CDR3 nucleotide sequence: TGTGCCATCAGCCGGGACAGGGGGCTTTCACCCCTCCACTTT.

This clone was seen at least ten times. This chain uses TRBV6-4 with TRBJ2-2; 7 bases align to TRBD1. The J segment lost 4 bases and the V segment lost 6 bases, leaving 5 bases of the junction unmatched. The CDR3 contains 14 residues. In germline, CDR1 is MRHNA, CDR2 SNTAGT. The CDR3 loop is CASSRDSGTGELFF. CDR3 DNA: TGTGCCAGCAGCCGGGACAGTGGCACCGGGGAGCTGTTTTTT.

This clone was counted ten times or more. This chain links TRBV7-9 with TRBJ2-3, with 10 bases lining up with TRBD2. The CDR3 has 16 residues. V gave up 5 bases and J gave up 0 bases; unmatched junction bases: 5. The germline CDR1 and CDR2 sequences are SEHNR and FQNEAQ (reference sequence). This CDR3 reads CASSLLAGGSTDTQYF. CDR3 DNA: TGTGCCAGCAGCCTATTAGCGGGGGGAAGCACAGATACGCAGTATTTT.

This clone appeared many times. The chain is built from TRBV7-8 and TRBJ2-3; TRBD2 matches at 12 bases. The CDR3 consists of 16 residues. V lost 5 bases, J lost 2 bases, and 5 bases stayed unmatched. Germline values: CDR1 SGHVS, CDR2 FQNEAQ. The DNA of the CDR3 is TGTGCCAGCAGCATACTAGCGGGGGGACCCACAGATACGCAGTATTTT. Protein sequence: CASSILAGGPTDTQYF.

This clone showed up many times. DNA for the CDR3: TGTGCCAGCAGCGCCGGGACTAGCGGGGGCACAGATACGCAGTATTTT. Protein: CASSAGTSGGTDTQYF. The chain uses TRBV9 and TRBJ2-3, with 13 bases aligning to TRBD2. This CDR3 contains 16 residues. V gave up 3 bases and J gave up 1 base; unmatched junction bases: 2. Germline lookup yields CDR1 SGDLS and CDR2 YYNGEE.

This clone was picked up many times. The chain is built from TRBV7-3 and TRBJ2-1, with a possible D match to TRBD2 (6 bases). This CDR3 contains 14 residues. Germline loops: CDR1 SGHTA, CDR2 FQGTGA. Trimming shortened V by 3 bases and J by 7 bases, and 13 bases separated the two germline ends. DNA for the CDR3: TGTGCCAGCAGCTTCCTGACTAGTGGTAATGAGCAGTTCTTC. Translated, it gives CASSFLTSGNEQFF.

In its sample, this clone was seen many times. The rearrangement joins TRBV7-9 to TRBJ1-4, with TRBD1 identical over 10 bases. In germline, CDR1 is SEHNR, CDR2 FQNEAQ (reference sequence). Losses at the gene ends were 5 bases for V and 5 bases for J; bases not matched to a gene: 5. The CDR3 spans 15 residues. The CDR3 here is CASSPRTGGNEKLFF. CDR3 nucleotides: TGTGCCAGCAGCCCGAGGACAGGGGGAAATGAAAAACTGTTTTTT.

Ten or more counts support this clone. V usage is TRBV6-1 and J usage is TRBJ1-5; D not resolved. The V gene lost 4 bases and the J gene lost 0 bases, with 10 bases spanning the gap. This CDR3 contains 15 residues. Germline loops: CDR1 MNHNS, CDR2 SASEGT. The chain's CDR3 is CASSVYSSSNQPQHF. CDR3 DNA sequence: TGTGCCAGCAGTGTTTACAGTTCTAGCAATCAGCCCCAGCATTTT.

The table lists this clone with many counts. V usage is TRBV20-1 and J usage is TRBJ2-5; no reliable D call. This CDR3 region has 11 residues. CDR1 is DFQATT and CDR2 is SNEGSKA in the germline V gene (reference sequence). The germline V and J ends were trimmed by 6 bases and 1 base, with 6 bases remaining between them. The CDR3 region has the DNA TGCAGTGCGGAGTTCCAAGAGACCCAGTACTTC. This sequence encodes CSAEFQETQYF.

This clone appeared many times. This sequence joins TRBV19 and TRBJ1-1, with D perhaps TRBD1 (5 bases). V gave up 6 bases and J gave up 0 bases, with 20 bases separating them. Germline loops: CDR1 LNHDA, CDR2 SQIVND (reference sequence). The CDR3 is made up of 17 amino acids. This CDR3 is CASREAPVRGMNTEAFF. CDR3 DNA: TGTGCCAGTAGGGAAGCTCCGGTAAGGGGAATGAACACTGAAGCTTTCTTT.

This clone was counted at least ten times. The chain joins TRBV9 to TRBJ2-7, with 11 bases that match TRBD1. CDR1 is SGDLS, CDR2 YYNGEE, per germline. The CDR3 totals 15 residues. The V and J ends lost 2 bases and 2 bases, in that order; junction bases with no gene match: 3. DNA for the CDR3: TGTGCCAGCAGCGTCCGGACAGGGGGCCCCTACGAGCAGTACTTC. Translation: CASSVRTGGPYEQYF.

This clone has at least ten counts. The chain joins TRBV7-9 to TRBJ2-3, with D uncertain. V was clipped by 4 bases and J by 6 bases, with 8 bases between them. Germline V gene sequence: CDR1 SEHNR, CDR2 FQNEAQ (reference sequence). The CDR3 covers 12 residues. The CDR3 DNA is TGTGCCAGCAGCTCTTTTTCGGATACGCAGTATTTT. It codes for CASSSFSDTQYF.

The chain combines TRBV7-6 with TRBJ2-5; 9 bases agree with TRBD1. The J call could be wrong; TRBJ2-7 is a better fit for the DNA end. Looked up from germline, CDR1 is SGHVS and CDR2 is FNYEAQ. The CDR3 loop spans 15 amino acids. The CDR3 nucleotides read TGTGCCAGCAGCCCGGCGAGGACAGGGGCCTACGAGCAGTACTTC. Translated: CASSPARTGAYEQYF.

This clone was recorded at least ten times. The chain links TRBV6-5 to TRBJ2-2; D gene unclear. The CDR3 loop spans 12 amino acids. Per germline, CDR1 MNHEY and CDR2 SVGAGI. The V end lost 4 bases, the J end lost 5 bases, and 5 bases lay between the germline ends. The CDR3: CASSSYTGELFF. In DNA, the CDR3 is TGTGCCAGCAGTTCGTATACCGGGGAGCTGTTTTTT.

This clone was counted at least ten times. J is TRBJ2-1 and V is TRBV5-1, with 11 bases matching TRBD2. The germline V gene has CDR1 SGHRS and CDR2 YFSETQ. The CDR3 sequence is 15 residues long. The trim removed 4 bases at V and 4 bases at J, leaving 4 bases unmatched. The CDR3 reads CASSGGTSGYNEQFF. The CDR3 region has the DNA TGCGCCAGCAGCGGAGGGACTAGCGGTTACAATGAGCAGTTCTTC.

This clone showed up just a few times. The rearrangement links TRBV27 to TRBJ2-7, with 12 bases lining up with TRBD2. Germline values: CDR1 MNHEY, CDR2 SMNVEV (reference sequence). V dropped 5 bases and J dropped 4; count of bases not matched to a gene: 9. CDR3 length: 16 residues. CDR3 DNA sequence: TGTGCCAGCAGTCCCCTCCGGACTAGCGGGGCTTACGAGCAGTACTTC. Encoded protein: CASSPLRTSGAYEQYF.